This T cell receptor (beta chain) was retrieved from a study of blood T cell repertoires in COVID-19. Study as a whole: Sites across the United States, Italy and Spain contributed samples from acute and convalescent COVID-19. PBMCs, B-cell-depleted T cells, or T cells provided the cDNA or gDNA that made up the material.

Original data processing: Estimation of nucleated cell counts was performed using reference gene primer amplification. Libraries were prepared by immunoSEQ multiplex PCR; TCRdb keeps only in-frame clonotypes and omits some of them. That table is the source of V, J and clone size, and D and trimming were worked out from the DNA. The sample includes roughly 180,000 clones, approximately 86% of them seen just once. The specimen was PBMCs or T cells enriched from blood (not recorded which). The receptor was derived from a man aged 55 to 70 who had recovered from COVID-19.

Written as DNA, the CDR3 is TGTGCCAGCAGCCAAGAAGAGGGGGCGACGGAAGAGCAGTACTTC. Translated: CASSQEEGATEEQYF. The V call is TRBV3-1 (or the pseudogene TRBV3-2), the J call TRBJ2-7, with 7 nucleotides matching TRBD1. CDR1 and CDR2 (germline): LGHDT, YNNKEL (reference sequence). This CDR3 region has 15 residues. Trimming cost V 0 bases and J 7 bases; bases outside gene matches: 9.